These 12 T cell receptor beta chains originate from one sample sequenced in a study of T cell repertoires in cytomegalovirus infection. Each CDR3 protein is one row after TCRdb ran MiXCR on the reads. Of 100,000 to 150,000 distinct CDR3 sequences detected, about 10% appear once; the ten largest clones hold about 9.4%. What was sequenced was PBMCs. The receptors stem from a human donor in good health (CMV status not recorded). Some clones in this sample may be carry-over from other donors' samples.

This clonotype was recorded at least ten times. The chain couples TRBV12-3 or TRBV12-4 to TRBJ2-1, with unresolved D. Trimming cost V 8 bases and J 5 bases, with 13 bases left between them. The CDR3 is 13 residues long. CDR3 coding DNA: TGTGCCAGCTCTGGCAGTGCCCACAATGAGCAGTTCTTC. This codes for CASSGSAHNEQFF.

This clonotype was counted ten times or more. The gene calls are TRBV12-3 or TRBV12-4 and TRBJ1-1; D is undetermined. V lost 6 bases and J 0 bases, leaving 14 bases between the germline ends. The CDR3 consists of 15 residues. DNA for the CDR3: TGTGCCAGCAGCCCCTGGGGAAAGATGAACACTGAAGCTTTCTTT. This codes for CASSPWGKMNTEAFF.

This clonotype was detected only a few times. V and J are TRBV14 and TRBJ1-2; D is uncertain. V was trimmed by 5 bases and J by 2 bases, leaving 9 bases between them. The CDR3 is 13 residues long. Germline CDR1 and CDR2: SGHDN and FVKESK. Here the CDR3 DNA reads TGTGCCAGCAGCGGCGTACCCAACTATGGCTACACCTTC. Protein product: CASSGVPNYGYTF.

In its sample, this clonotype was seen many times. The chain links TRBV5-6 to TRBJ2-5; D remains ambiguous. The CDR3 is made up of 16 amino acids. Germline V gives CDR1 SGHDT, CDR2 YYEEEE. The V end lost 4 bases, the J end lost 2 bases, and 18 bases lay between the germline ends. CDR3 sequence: CASSPYRAPRQETQYF. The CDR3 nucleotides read TGTGCCAGCAGCCCCTACCGGGCCCCCCGACAAGAGACCCAGTACTTC. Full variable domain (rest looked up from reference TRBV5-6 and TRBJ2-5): DAGVTQSPTHLIKTRGQQVTLRCSPKSGHDTVSWYQQALGQGPQFIFQYYEEEERQRGNFPDRFSGHQFPNYSSELNVNALLLGDSALYLCASSPYRAPRQETQYFGPGTRLLVL.

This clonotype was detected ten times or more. The CDR3 DNA is TGTGCCAGCACGGGGACTAGGTTTAATGAGCAGTTCTTC. This encodes CASTGTRFNEQFF. V gene TRBV6-8 combines with J gene TRBJ2-1; TRBD2 aligns across 8 bases. After removal of 7 bases from V and 7 bases from J, the junction contained 6 bases not matched to a gene. The CDR3 is made up of 13 amino acids. CDR1 and CDR2 from the germline V gene are MNHGY and SAAAGT.

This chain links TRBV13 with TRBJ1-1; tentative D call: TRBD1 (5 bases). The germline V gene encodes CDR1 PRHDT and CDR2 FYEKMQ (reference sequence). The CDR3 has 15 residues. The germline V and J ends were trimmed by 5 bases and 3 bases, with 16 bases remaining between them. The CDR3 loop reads CASSHRDASYTEAFF. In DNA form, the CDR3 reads TGTGCCAGCAGCCACCGGGACGCTTCCTACACTGAAGCTTTCTTT.

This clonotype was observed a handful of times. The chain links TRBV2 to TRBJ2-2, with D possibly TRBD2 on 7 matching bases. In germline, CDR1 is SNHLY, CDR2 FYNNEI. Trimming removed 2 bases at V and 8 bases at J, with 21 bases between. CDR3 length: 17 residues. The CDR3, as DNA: TGTGCCAGCAGTGAATTACGGCGGGGGCCCTCTTCGGGGGAGCTGTTTTTT. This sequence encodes CASSELRRGPSSGELFF. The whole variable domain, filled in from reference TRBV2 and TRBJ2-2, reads EPEVTQTPSHQVTQMGQEVILRCVPISNHLYFYWYRQILGQKVEFLVSFYNNEISEKSEIFDDQFSVERPDGSNFTLKIRSTKLEDSAMYFCASSELRRGPSSGELFFGEGSRLTVL.

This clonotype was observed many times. The CDR3 DNA is TGTGCCAGCAGTGGACCTCAACGTGGAGACACAGATACGCAGTATTTT. It yields the protein CASSGPQRGDTDTQYF. V usage is TRBV28 and J usage is TRBJ2-3, with unresolved D. This CDR3 has 16 amino acids. Trimming shortened V by 5 bases and J by 2 bases, and 17 bases separated the two germline ends. Germline values: CDR1 MDHEN, CDR2 SYDVKM.

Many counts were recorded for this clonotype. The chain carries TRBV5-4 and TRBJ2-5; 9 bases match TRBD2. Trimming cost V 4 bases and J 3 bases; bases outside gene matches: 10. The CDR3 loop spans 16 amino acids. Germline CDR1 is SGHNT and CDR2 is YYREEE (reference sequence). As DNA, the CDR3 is TGTGCCAGCAGCATAGTAGGGGCGGGGGGGAAAGAGACCCAGTACTTC. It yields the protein CASSIVGAGGKETQYF.

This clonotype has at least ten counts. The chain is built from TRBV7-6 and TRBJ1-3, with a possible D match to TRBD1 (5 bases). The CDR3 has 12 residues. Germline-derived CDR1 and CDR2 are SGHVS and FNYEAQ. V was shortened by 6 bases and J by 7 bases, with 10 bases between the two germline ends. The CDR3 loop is CASSRDGNTIYF. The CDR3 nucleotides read TGTGCCAGCAGTAGGGACGGGAACACCATATATTTT.

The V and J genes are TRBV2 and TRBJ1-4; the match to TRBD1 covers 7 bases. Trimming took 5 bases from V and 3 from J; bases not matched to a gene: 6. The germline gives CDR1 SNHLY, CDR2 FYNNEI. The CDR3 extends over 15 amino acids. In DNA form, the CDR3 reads TGTGCCAGCAGTAGCGACAGGGCGGCTAATGAAAAACTGTTTTTT. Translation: CASSSDRAANEKLFF.

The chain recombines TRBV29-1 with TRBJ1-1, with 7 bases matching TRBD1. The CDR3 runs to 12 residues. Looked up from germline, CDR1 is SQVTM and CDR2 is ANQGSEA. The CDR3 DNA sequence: TGCAGGACAGGGTCCGAGAACACTGAAGCTTTCTTT. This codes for CRTGSENTEAFF. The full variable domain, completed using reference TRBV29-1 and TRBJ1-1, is SAVISQKPSRDICQRGTSLTIQCQVDSQVTMMFWYRQQPGQSLTLIATANQGSEATYESGFVIDKFPISRPNLTFSTLTVSNMSPEDSSIYLCRTGSENTEAFFGQGTRLTVV.